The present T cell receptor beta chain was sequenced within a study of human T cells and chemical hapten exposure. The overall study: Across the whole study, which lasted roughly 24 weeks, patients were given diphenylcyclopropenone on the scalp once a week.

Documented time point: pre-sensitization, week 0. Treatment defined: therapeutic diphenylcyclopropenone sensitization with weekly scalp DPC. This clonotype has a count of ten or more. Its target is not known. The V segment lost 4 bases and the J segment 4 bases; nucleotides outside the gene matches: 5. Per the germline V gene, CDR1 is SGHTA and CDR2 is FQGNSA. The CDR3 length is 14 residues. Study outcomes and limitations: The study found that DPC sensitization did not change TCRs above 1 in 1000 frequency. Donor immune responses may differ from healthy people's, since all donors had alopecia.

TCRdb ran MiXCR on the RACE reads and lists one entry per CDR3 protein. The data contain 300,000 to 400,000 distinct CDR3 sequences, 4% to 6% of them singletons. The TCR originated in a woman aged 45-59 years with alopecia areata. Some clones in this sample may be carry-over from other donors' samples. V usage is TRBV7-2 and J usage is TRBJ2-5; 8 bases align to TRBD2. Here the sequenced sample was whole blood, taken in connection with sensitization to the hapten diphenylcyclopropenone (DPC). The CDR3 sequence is CASSYGGGTETQYF. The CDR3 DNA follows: TGTGCCAGCAGCTACGGGGGGGGGACAGAGACCCAGTACTTC.